This TCR beta chain emerged from a study of T-cell reconstitution after alpha-beta-depleted transplantation in children. For this clonotype: The antigen is undetermined.

CDR3 length: 15 residues. CDR1 is LGHDT and CDR2 is YNNKEL in the germline V gene (reference sequence). V lost 4 bases, J lost 5 bases, and 15 bases lay in between. Study-level results: T-cell numbers and diversity, one year after transplant, stemmed largely from T cells that were newly produced. Several hundred expanded graft clones reportedly gave rise to the alpha-beta T cells present about two months after transplant.

TCRbeta library preparation incorporated unique molecular identifiers. Each CDR3 protein gets one entry after TCRdb re-called the PCR reads with MiXCR. This table has about 600,000 distinct CDR3 sequences, 23% appearing once. The specimen comprised PBMCs, mostly from graft donor cells, sampled 360 days after TCRalphabeta/CD19-depleted stem cell transplant. The genes are TRBV3-1 and TRBJ2-1; D may match TRBD1 or TRBD2 (6 bases each). This TCR was sampled from a boy younger than two who had a stem cell transplant for acute myeloid leukemia, so the T cells may come from the graft donor. CDR3 protein: CASSRGTFPHNEQFF. The CDR3 DNA reads as TGTGCCAGCAGCCGCGGGACATTCCCCCACAATGAGCAGTTCTTC.